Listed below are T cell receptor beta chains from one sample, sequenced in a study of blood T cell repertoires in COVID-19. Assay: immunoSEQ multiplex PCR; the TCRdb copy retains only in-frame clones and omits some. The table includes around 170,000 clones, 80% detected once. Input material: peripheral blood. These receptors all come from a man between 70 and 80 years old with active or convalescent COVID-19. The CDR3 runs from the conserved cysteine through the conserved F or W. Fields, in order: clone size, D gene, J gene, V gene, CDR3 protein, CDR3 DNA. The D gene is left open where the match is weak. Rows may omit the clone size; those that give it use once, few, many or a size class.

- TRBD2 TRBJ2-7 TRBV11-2 CASSPSRLATGEQYF TGTGCCAGCAGCCCCTCCCGACTAGCAACTGGGGAGCAGTACTTC
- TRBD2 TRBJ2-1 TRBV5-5 CASSLAGGRSGPINNEQFF TGTGCCAGCAGCTTGGCGGGCGGGAGGTCCGGCCCAATAAACAATGAGCAGTTCTTC
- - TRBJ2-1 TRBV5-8 CASSSAGTGQFF TGTGCCAGCAGCTCCGCGGGAACTGGGCAGTTCTTC
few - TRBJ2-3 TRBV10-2 CASSESGGSRTDTQYF TGCGCCAGCAGTGAGTCAGGGGGTTCGCGCACAGATACGCAGTATTTT
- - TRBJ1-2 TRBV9 CASSVEQGYGYTF TGTGCCAGCAGTGTGGAACAGGGCTATGGCTACACCTTC
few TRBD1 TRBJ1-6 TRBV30 CAWSVRQGASPLHF TGTGCCTGGAGTGTAAGGCAGGGGGCTTCACCCCTCCACTTT
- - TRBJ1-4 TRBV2 CASSDGTINEKLFF TGTGCCAGCAGTGACGGGACAATCAATGAAAAACTGTTTTTT
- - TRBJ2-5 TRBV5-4 CASSTPQTGRETQYF TGTGCCAGCAGCACCCCACAGACAGGGAGGGAGACCCAGTACTTC
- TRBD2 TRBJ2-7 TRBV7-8 CASSPRTSGSYEQYF TGTGCCAGCAGCCCGAGGACTAGCGGGAGTTACGAGCAGTACTTC
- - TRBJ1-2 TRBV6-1 CASSDQENYGYTF TGTGCCAGCAGTGATCAGGAAAACTATGGCTACACCTTC
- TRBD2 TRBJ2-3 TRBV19 CASRRLAGDPDTQYF TGTGCCAGTAGGCGGCTAGCGGGGGATCCGGATACGCAGTATTTT
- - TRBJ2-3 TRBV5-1 CASSLGLAPTDTQYF TGCGCCAGCAGCTTGGGGCTAGCGCCTACAGATACGCAGTATTTT
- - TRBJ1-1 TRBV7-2 CASSSGLVSNTEAFF TGTGCCAGCAGCTCCGGCCTAGTCTCGAACACTGAAGCTTTCTTT
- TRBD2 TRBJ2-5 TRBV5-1 CASSPGLAGGIQETQYF TGCGCCAGCAGCCCGGGACTAGCGGGGGGTATCCAAGAGACCCAGTACTTC
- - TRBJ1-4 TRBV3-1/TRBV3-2 CASSQGGGEKLFF TGTGCCAGCAGCCAAGGGGGGGGAGAAAAACTGTTTTTT
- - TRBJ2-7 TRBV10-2 CASSRDWYEQYF TGCGCCAGCAGTCGGGACTGGTACGAGCAGTACTTC
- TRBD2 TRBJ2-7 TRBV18 CASSPPRLAGRSYEQYF TGTGCCAGCTCACCACCGCGGCTAGCGGGACGATCCTACGAGCAGTACTTC
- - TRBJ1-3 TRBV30 CAWNPGGGNTIYF TGTGCCTGGAATCCAGGAGGTGGAAACACCATATATTTT
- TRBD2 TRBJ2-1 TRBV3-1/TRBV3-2 CASSQGSGGLEQFF TGTGCCAGCAGCCAGGGTAGCGGGGGGCTCGAGCAGTTCTTC
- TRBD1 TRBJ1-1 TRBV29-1 CSVRQGANTEAFF TGCAGCGTGAGACAGGGGGCCAACACTGAAGCTTTCTTT
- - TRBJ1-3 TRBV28 CASSGGEVGNTIYF TGTGCCAGCAGTGGCGGGGAGGTAGGAAACACCATATATTTT
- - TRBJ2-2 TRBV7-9 CASSSPYRKTGSEAGELFF TGTGCCAGCAGCTCCCCCTACCGCAAGACAGGATCTGAGGCCGGGGAGCTGTTTTTT
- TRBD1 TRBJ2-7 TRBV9 CASSVATQGAGEQYF TGTGCCAGCAGCGTAGCCACCCAGGGGGCGGGAGAGCAGTACTTC
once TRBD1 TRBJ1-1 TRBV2 CASREQGIGAFF TGTGCCAGCAGGGAACAGGGGATCGGTGCTTTCTTT
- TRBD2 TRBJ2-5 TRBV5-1 CASSWGASGLQETQYF TGCGCCAGCAGCTGGGGGGCTAGCGGGCTACAAGAGACCCAGTACTTC
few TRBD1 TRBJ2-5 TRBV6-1 CASSERDRVQETQYF TGTGCCAGCAGTGAAAGGGACAGGGTCCAAGAGACCCAGTACTTC
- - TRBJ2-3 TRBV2 CASTSGWGREADTQYF TGTGCCAGCACCTCCGGCTGGGGGCGTGAGGCAGATACGCAGTATTTT
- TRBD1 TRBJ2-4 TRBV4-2 CASSQEGQGAKNIQYF TGTGCCAGCAGCCAAGAGGGACAGGGAGCCAAAAACATTCAGTACTTC
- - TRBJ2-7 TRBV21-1 CASSKVPRRDGYEQYF TGTGCCAGCAGCAAAGTCCCGCGGCGGGACGGGTACGAGCAGTACTTC
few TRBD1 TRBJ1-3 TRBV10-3 CAISERGPGNTIYF TGTGCCATCAGTGAAAGGGGGCCTGGAAACACCATATATTTT
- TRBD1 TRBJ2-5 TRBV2 CASSDPRDRGETQYF TGTGCCAGCAGTGACCCCCGGGACAGGGGAGAGACCCAGTACTTC
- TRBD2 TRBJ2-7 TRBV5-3 CARSFARLAGGYNPYEQYF TGTGCCAGAAGCTTTGCCCGACTAGCGGGGGGCTATAATCCCTACGAGCAGTACTTC
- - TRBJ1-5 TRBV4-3 CASSQDRGQPQHF TGCGCCAGCAGCCAAGATCGGGGTCAGCCCCAGCATTTT